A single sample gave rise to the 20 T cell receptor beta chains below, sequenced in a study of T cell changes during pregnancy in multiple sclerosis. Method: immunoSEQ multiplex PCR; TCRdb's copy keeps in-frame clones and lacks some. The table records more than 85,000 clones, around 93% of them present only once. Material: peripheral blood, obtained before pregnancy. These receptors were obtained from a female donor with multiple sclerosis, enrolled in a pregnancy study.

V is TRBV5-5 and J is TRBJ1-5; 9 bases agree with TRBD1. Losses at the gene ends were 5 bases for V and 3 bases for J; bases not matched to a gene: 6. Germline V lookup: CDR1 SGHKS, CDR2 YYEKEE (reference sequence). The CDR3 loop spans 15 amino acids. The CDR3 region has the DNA TGTGCCAGCAGTCCCGACAGGGGGGACAATCAGCCCCAGCATTTT. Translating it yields CASSPDRGDNQPQHF.

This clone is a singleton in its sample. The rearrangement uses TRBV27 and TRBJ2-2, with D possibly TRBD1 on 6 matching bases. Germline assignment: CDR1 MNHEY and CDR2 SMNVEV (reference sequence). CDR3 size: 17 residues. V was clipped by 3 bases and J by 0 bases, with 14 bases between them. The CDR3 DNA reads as TGTGCCAGCAGTTTTCAAGGAGACAGGCCGAACACCGGGGAGCTGTTTTTT. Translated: CASSFQGDRPNTGELFF.

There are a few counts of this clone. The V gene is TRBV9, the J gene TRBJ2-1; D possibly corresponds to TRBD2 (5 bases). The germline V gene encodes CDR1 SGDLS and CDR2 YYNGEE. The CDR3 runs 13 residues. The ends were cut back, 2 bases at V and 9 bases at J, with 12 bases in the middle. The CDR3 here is CASSVESGGEQFF. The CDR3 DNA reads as TGTGCCAGCAGCGTGGAATCTGGAGGTGAGCAGTTCTTC. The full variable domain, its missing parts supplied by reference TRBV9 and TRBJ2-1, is DSGVTQTPKHLITATGQRVTLRCSPRSGDLSVYWYQQSLDQGLQFLIQYYNGEERAKGNILERFSAQQFPDLHSELNLSSLELGDSALYFCASSVESGGEQFFGPGTRLTVL.

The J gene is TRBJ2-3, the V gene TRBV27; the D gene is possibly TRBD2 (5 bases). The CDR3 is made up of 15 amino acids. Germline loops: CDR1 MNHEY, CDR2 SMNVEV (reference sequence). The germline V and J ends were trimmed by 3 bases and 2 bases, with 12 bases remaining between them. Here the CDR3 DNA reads TGTGCCAGCAGTTTGTTGCGGGCTCTCACAGATACGCAGTATTTT. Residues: CASSLLRALTDTQYF.

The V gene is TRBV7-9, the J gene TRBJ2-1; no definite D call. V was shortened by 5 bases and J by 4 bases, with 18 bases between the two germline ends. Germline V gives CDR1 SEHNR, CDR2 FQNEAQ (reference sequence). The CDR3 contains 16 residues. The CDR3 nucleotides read TGTGCCAGCAGCCCCCCGGCCTCCATCGGGTACAATGAGCAGTTCTTC. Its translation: CASSPPASIGYNEQFF.

CDR3 protein: CASSPRLQETQYF. DNA of the CDR3: TGTGCCAGCTCACCACGGCTCCAAGAGACCCAGTACTTC. The genes are TRBV18 and TRBJ2-5; D remains ambiguous. CDR1 and CDR2 from the germline V gene are KGHSH and LQKENI. This CDR3 spans 13 amino acids. The V end lost 1 base, the J end lost 1 base, and 4 bases lay between the germline ends.

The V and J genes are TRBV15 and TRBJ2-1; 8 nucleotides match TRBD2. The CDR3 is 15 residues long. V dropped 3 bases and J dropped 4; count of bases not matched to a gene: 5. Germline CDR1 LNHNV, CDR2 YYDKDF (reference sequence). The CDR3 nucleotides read TGTGCCACCAGCAGGCCGGGACTAGTGTACAATGAGCAGTTCTTC. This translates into CATSRPGLVYNEQFF.

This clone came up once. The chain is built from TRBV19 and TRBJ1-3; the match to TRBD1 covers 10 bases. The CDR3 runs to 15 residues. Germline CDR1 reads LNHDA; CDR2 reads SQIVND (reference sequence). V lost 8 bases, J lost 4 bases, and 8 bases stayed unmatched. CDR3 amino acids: CASSPDRGGGNTIYF. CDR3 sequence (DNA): TGTGCCAGTTCCCCGGACAGGGGGGGAGGAAACACCATATATTTT.

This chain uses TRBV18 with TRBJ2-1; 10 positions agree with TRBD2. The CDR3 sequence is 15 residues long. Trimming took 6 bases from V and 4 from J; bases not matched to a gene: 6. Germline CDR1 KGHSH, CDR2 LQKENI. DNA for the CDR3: TGTGCCAGCTCCCTTCCTAGCGGGAGTTACAATGAGCAGTTCTTC. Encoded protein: CASSLPSGSYNEQFF.

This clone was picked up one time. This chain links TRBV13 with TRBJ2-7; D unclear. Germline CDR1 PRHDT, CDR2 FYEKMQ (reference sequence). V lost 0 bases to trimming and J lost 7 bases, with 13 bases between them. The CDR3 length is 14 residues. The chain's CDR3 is CASSLGRGAREQYF. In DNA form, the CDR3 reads TGTGCCAGCAGCTTAGGCCGAGGTGCGAGGGAGCAGTACTTC.

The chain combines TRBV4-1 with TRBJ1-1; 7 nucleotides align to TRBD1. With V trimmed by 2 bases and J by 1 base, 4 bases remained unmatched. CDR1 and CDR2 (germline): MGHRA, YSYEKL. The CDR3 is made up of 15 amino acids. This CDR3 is CASSQLGTANTEAFF. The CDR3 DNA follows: TGCGCCAGCAGCCAATTAGGGACAGCGAACACTGAAGCTTTCTTT.

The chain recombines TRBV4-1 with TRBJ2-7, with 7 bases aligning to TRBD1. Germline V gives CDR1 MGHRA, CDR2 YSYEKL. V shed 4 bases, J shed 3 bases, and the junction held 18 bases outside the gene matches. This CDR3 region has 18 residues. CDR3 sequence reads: CASSLSSGQLEHNYEQYF. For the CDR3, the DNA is TGCGCCAGCAGCCTTAGTTCGGGACAGCTAGAACATAACTACGAGCAGTACTTC.

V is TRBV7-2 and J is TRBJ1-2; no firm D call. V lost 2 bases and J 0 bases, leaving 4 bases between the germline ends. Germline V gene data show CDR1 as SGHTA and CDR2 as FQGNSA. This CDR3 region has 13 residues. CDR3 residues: CASSLQANYGYTF. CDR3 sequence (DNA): TGTGCCAGCAGCTTACAGGCTAACTATGGCTACACCTTC. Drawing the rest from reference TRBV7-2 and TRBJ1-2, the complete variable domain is GAGVSQSPSNKVTEKGKDVELRCDPISGHTALYWYRQSLGQGLEFLIYFQGNSAPDKSGLPSDRFSAERTGGSVSTLTIQRTQQEDSAVYLCASSLQANYGYTFGSGTRLTVV.

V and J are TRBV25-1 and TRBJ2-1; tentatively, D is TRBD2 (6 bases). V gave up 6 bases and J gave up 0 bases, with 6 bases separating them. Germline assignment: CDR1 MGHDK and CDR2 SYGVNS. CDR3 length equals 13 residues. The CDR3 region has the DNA TGTGCCAGCAGCGGGAGCTCCTACAATGAGCAGTTCTTC. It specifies CASSGSSYNEQFF.

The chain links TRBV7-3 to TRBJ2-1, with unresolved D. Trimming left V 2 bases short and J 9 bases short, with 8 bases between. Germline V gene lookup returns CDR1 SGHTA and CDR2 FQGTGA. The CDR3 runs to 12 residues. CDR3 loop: CASSLDGGEQFF. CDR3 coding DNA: TGTGCCAGCAGCTTAGACGGCGGTGAGCAGTTCTTC.

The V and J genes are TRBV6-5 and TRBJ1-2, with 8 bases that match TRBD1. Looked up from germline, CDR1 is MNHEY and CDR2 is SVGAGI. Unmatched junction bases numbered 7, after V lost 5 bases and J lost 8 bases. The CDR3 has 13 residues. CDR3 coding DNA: TGTGCCAGCAGTAACGGACAGGGCGGAGGCTACACCTTC. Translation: CASSNGQGGGYTF.

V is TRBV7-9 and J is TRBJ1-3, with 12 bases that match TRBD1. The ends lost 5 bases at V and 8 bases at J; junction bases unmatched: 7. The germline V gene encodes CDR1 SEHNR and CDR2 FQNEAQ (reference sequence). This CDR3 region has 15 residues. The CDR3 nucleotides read TGTGCCAGCAGCCGAGGGACAGGGGGCGCGCACACCATATATTTT. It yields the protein CASSRGTGGAHTIYF.

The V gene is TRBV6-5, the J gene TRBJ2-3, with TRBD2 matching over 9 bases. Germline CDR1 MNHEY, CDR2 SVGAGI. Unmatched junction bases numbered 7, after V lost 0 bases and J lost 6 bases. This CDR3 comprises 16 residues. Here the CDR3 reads CASSYSASGIWDTQYF. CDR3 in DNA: TGTGCCAGCAGTTACTCGGCTAGCGGGATATGGGATACGCAGTATTTT.

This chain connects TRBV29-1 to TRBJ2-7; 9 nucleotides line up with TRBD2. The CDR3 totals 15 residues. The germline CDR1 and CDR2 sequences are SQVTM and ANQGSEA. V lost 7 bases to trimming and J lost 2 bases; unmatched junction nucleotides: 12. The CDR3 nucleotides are TGCAGCGCTCAAGGTGATAGCGGGGGAGCCTACGAGCAGTACTTC. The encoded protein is CSAQGDSGGAYEQYF.

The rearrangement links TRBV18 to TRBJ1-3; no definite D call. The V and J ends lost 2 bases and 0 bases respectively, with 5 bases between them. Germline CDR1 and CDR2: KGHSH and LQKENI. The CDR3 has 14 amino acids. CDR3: CASSPTISGNTIYF. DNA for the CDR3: TGTGCCAGCTCACCAACTATCTCTGGAAACACCATATATTTT.